The rows below give T cell receptor beta chains drawn from one sample of a study of control samples from healthy donors and cancer patients. The table came from immunoSEQ multiplex PCR; TCRdb's copy has only in-frame clones and leaves some out. Among roughly 180,000 clones, around 94% were seen once, and the ten largest hold around 1.5%. What was sequenced was blood. The source of these receptors is a woman under 30 in good health. The CDR3 runs from the conserved cysteine through the conserved F or W. The order of the fields is clone size, D gene, V gene, J gene, CDR3 length, CDR3 DNA, CDR3 protein. A D gene is named only where the DNA matches it firmly. The size entry is marked missing in some rows and otherwise reads once, few, many or a size class.

-	TRBD1	TRBV6-7	TRBJ2-1	16	TGTGCCAGCAGTACCCCGGACAGGGGACACTACAATGAGCAGTTCTTC	CASSTPDRGHYNEQFF
-	TRBD1	TRBV14	TRBJ2-5	15	TGTGCCAGCAGCCAAGAGGGACAGGGGGTTGAGACCCAGTACTTC	CASSQEGQGVETQYF
-	-	TRBV5-1	TRBJ2-7	13	TGCGCCAGCAGCCCTACAGGGAACTACGAGCAGTACTTC	CASSPTGNYEQYF
-	-	TRBV5-1	TRBJ2-1	14	TGCGCCACCGCTTCAACCACTTCTAGCAATGAGCAGTTCTTC	CATASTTSSNEQFF
once	TRBD2	TRBV7-2	TRBJ2-1	16	TGTGCCAGCAGCTCTACCAGCGGGGGCCCGGGCAATGAGCAGTTCTTC	CASSSTSGGPGNEQFF
-	-	TRBV7-4	TRBJ2-6	15	TGTGCCAGCAGCTTAGGGGGAACTGGGGCCAACGTCCTGACTTTC	CASSLGGTGANVLTF
-	TRBD1	TRBV6-1	TRBJ2-1	11	TGTGCCAGCAGTGACAGGGACAGGCTGTTCTTC	CASSDRDRLFF
-	-	TRBV28	TRBJ1-2	12	TGTGCCAGCAGACAGGTATACTATGGCTACACCTTC	CASRQVYYGYTF
few	-	TRBV25-1	TRBJ1-1	16	TGTGCCAGCAGTGAATATAAGGGTGGGGCTAACACTGAAGCTTTCTTT	CASSEYKGGANTEAFF
-	TRBD2	TRBV19	TRBJ2-2	14	TGTGCCAGTAGTATTTGGGGGGGAACCGGGGAGCTGTTTTTT	CASSIWGGTGELFF
-	TRBD2	TRBV28	TRBJ2-3	15	TGTGCCAGCAGTCCCCTAGCGGGGGGCACAGATACGCAGTATTTT	CASSPLAGGTDTQYF
-	TRBD1	TRBV28	TRBJ1-2	18	TGTGCCAGCAGCGAAACCGGGACAGGGCCACCTCCTAACTATGGCTACACCTTC	CASSETGTGPPPNYGYTF
-	-	TRBV24-1	TRBJ2-3	13	TGTGCCACCAGTGATGCAGGGCAGGATACGCAGTATTTT	CATSDAGQDTQYF
-	TRBD1	TRBV19	TRBJ1-4	15	TGTGCCAGTCTAGGGGCGCGACAGGGGGCTCGAAAACTGTTTTTT	CASLGARQGARKLFF
-	-	TRBV6-2/TRBV6-3	TRBJ1-2	17	TGTGCCAGCAGTATTTTCCTCACCGGGTCCAACCTATATGGCTACACCTTC	CASSIFLTGSNLYGYTF
-	-	TRBV11-3	TRBJ1-1	12	TGTGCCAGCAGCTTAACGGGAACTGAAGCTTTCTTT	CASSLTGTEAFF
few	TRBD1	TRBV6-6	TRBJ1-6	17	TGTGCCAGCAGTCCCCAAGGGACAGGGAGTTATAATTCACCCCTCCACTTT	CASSPQGTGSYNSPLHF
-	TRBD1	TRBV4-1	TRBJ2-1	17	TGCGCCAGCAGCCAAGATACGACAGGGGGCGAATACAATGAGCAGTTCTTC	CASSQDTTGGEYNEQFF
once	-	TRBV28	TRBJ1-2	12	TGTGCCAGCAGTCGGACGGTCTATGGCTACACCTTC	CASSRTVYGYTF
once	-	TRBV7-9	TRBJ1-1	13	TGTGCCAGCAGCCTCCTCCAGAACACTGAAGCTTTCTTT	CASSLLQNTEAFF
once	-	TRBV18	TRBJ1-1	12	TGTGCCAGCTCACCATTGCATACTGAAGCTTTCTTT	CASSPLHTEAFF
-	-	TRBV6-6	TRBJ2-7	13	TGTGCCAGCAGTTTGGCGGGGAGCTACGAGCAGTACTTC	CASSLAGSYEQYF
-	TRBD2	TRBV7-2	TRBJ2-3	16	TGTGCCAGCAGCTTAGTGCCTAGCGGCGGCACAGATACGCAGTATTTT	CASSLVPSGGTDTQYF
-	TRBD1	TRBV7-2	TRBJ2-3	14	TGTGCCAGCAGCCTGGGACAGGGGAGAGATACGCAGTATTTT	CASSLGQGRDTQYF
-	-	TRBV5-1	TRBJ2-2	15	TGCGCCAGCAGCGCGAGGGCAGGGAGTCTCGGGGAGCTGTTTTTT	CASSARAGSLGELFF
-	TRBD2	TRBV10-1	TRBJ2-5	15	TGCGCCAGCAGCGGGTCCAGCGGGGGGCCGGAGACCCAGTACTTC	CASSGSSGGPETQYF
-	TRBD1	TRBV27	TRBJ2-5	15	TGTGCCAGCATACCCCTCGGACAGGGAAAAGAGACCCAGTACTTC	CASIPLGQGKETQYF
-	TRBD1	TRBV19	TRBJ1-3	17	TGTGCCAGTAGTACCGGACAGGGGGAGTACTCTGGAAACACCATATATTTT	CASSTGQGEYSGNTIYF
-	-	TRBV3-1/TRBV3-2	TRBJ1-4	13	TGTGCCAGCACCCGGGCCTCTGGGGAAAAACTGTTTTTT	CASTRASGEKLFF
-	-	TRBV27	TRBJ2-2	14	TGTGCCAGCAGGGTCCTCGCGAACACCGGGGAGCTGTTTTTT	CASRVLANTGELFF
-	-	TRBV7-6	TRBJ2-2	17	TGTGCCAGCAGCCTCGTCGCCGGGGAAACTAACACCGGGGAGCTGTTTTTT	CASSLVAGETNTGELFF
-	TRBD1	TRBV9	TRBJ2-1	15	TGTGCCAGCAGCGGATACAGGGGAACAGGAAATGAGCAGTTCTTC	CASSGYRGTGNEQFF
once	-	TRBV5-6	TRBJ1-1	14	TGTGCCAGCAGCTTGCTGGGACCCAACACTGAAGCTTTCTTT	CASSLLGPNTEAFF
-	-	TRBV7-9	TRBJ2-3	12	TGTGCCAGCAGCTTAGAGGCAGATACGCAGTATTTT	CASSLEADTQYF
-	-	TRBV29-1	TRBJ2-6	14	TGCAGCGTCGGACAGTCCTCTGGGGCCAACGTCCTGACTTTC	CSVGQSSGANVLTF
once	TRBD1	TRBV3-1/TRBV3-2	TRBJ1-1	14	TGTGCCAGCAGCTACCCTGGACAGGGGCGGGGAGCTTTCTTT	CASSYPGQGRGAFF
-	TRBD2	TRBV18	TRBJ2-5	17	TGTGCCAGCTCACCACCGCGGACTAGCGGAAGGGAGGAGACCCAGTACTTC	CASSPPRTSGREETQYF
once	-	TRBV12-3/TRBV12-4	TRBJ1-1	13	TGTGCCAGCAAGGACAGAGCGAACACTGAAGCTTTCTTT	CASKDRANTEAFF
-	-	TRBV12-3/TRBV12-4	TRBJ1-5	12	TGTGCCAGCAGGGGGCTCAATCAGCCCCAGCATTTT	CASRGLNQPQHF
-	-	TRBV12-3/TRBV12-4	TRBJ2-1	11	TGTGCCAGCAGTGCCTCGGGTGAGCAGTTCTTC	CASSASGEQFF
once	TRBD1	TRBV5-1	TRBJ1-2	14	TGCGCCAGCAGCTTAATTGGACAGGGCTATGGCTACACCTTC	CASSLIGQGYGYTF
-	TRBD1	TRBV5-1	TRBJ2-7	14	TGCGCCAGCAGCTGGGACAGGGGACTCTACGAGCAGTACTTC	CASSWDRGLYEQYF
-	-	TRBV2	TRBJ1-2	14	TGTGCCAGCAGTGAACAGGAGACCTTGGTCGGCTACACCTTC	CASSEQETLVGYTF
-	-	TRBV19	TRBJ1-5	12	TGTGCCAGTACGGGGGGGAATCAGCCCCAGCATTTT	CASTGGNQPQHF